This T cell receptor beta chain appears in the sequencing data of a study of tumor-infiltrating lymphocytes in primary liver carcinoma. Study at large: Among the tumors, stages were T1-T3 N0M0 and sizes about 4 to 10 cm. Study-level findings and limits: Whereas tumor region pairs overlapped more, tumor-adjacent and tumor-blood pairs overlapped less.

Trimming took 1 base from V and 3 from J; bases not matched to a gene: 8. The CDR3 sequence is 16 residues long. From germline, CDR1 is MGHRA and CDR2 YSYEKL. Notes on this clonotype: What it binds is not known. This may be a read error: a much more frequent sequence differs by one nucleotide. No conserved phenylalanine or tryptophan ends this CDR3, so it is likely a read error.

It was from about 21-30 mg of unsorted bulk tissue that RNA and DNA were co-extracted. With chronic HBV infection, the patients were also treatment-naive. Samples were taken from five separate regions of every tumor. The authors made TCR beta cDNA from 450 to 600 ng total RNA with a constant-region primer. ARM-PCR was slightly modified, and three nested multiplex PCR rounds with it gave rise to the TCR beta libraries. PCR rounds one and two used TRBV1-TRBV30 forward primers with a C-beta reverse primer for roughly 10 cycles each. TCRdb re-derived calls from the multiplex PCR reads in MiXCR, one entry per CDR3 protein. This sample yields around 100,000 distinct CDR3 sequences, of which around 73% are seen a single time; less than 15% belongs to the top ten.

Sequenced sample: liver tumor tissue from sampling region 2. Subset: tumor region T2, inferior pole. The receptor was derived from a woman aged 55-70 years with primary liver carcinoma and hepatitis B virus infection. The V and J genes are TRBV4-1 and TRBJ2-7, with 8 positions matching TRBD1. The CDR3 loop is CASSQGAGQGGYEQYL. The CDR3 DNA reads as TGCGCCAGCAGCCAAGGGGCCGGACAGGGAGGCTACGAGCAGTACCTC.